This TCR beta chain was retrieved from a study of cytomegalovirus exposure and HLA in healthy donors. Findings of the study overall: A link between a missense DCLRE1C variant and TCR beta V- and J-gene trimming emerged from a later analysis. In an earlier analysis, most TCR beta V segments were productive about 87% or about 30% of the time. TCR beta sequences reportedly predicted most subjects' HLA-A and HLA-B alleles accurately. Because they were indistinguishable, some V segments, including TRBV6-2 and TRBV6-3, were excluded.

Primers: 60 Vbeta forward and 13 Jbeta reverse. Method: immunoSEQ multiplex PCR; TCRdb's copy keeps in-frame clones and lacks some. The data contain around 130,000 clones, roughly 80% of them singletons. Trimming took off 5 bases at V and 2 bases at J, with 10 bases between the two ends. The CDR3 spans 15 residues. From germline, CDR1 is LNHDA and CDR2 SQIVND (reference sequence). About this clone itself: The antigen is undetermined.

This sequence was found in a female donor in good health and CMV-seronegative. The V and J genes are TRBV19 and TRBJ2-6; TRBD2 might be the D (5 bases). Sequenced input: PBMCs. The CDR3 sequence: CASSPGGPGANVLTF. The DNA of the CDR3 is TGTGCCAGTAGTCCAGGAGGCCCTGGGGCCAACGTCCTGACTTTC.